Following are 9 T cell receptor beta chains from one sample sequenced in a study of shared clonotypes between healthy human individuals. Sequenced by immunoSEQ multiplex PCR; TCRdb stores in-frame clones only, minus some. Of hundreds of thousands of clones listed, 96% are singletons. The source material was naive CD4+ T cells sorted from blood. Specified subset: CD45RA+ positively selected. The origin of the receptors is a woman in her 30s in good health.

The CDR3 spells CASRGGITGELFF. CDR3 in DNA: TGTGCCAGCAGAGGTGGTATCACCGGGGAGCTGTTTTTT. V is TRBV28 and J is TRBJ2-2; D gene unclear. This CDR3 has 13 residues. Germline CDR1 MDHEN, CDR2 SYDVKM. V lost 6 bases, J lost 4 bases, and 9 bases lay in between.

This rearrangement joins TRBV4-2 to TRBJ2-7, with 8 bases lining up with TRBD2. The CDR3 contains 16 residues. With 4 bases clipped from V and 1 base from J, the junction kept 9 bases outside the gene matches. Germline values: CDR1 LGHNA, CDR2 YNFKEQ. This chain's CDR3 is CASSPGKRERSYEQYF. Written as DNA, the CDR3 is TGTGCCAGCAGCCCCGGGAAGCGGGAGAGGTCCTACGAGCAGTACTTC.

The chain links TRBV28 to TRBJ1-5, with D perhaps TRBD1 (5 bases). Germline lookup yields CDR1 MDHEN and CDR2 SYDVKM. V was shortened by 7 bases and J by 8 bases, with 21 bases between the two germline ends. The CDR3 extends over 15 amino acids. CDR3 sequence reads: CASTQRDPTGEPQHF. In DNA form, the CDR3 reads TGTGCCAGCACCCAGAGGGACCCTACTGGGGAGCCCCAGCATTTT.

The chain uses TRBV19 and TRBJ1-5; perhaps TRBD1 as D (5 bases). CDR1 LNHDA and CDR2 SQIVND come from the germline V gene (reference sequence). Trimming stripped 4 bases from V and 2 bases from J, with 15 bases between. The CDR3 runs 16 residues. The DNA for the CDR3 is TGTGCCAGTAGTACTCAGGGCCCCGGCGGCAATCAGCCCCAGCATTTT. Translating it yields CASSTQGPGGNQPQHF.

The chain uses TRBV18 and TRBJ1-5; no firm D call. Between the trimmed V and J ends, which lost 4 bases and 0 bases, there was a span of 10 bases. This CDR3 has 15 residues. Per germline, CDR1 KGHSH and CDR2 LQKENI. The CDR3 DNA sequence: TGTGCCAGCTCACAAGGGTTTGGTAGCAATCAGCCCCAGCATTTT. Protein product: CASSQGFGSNQPQHF.

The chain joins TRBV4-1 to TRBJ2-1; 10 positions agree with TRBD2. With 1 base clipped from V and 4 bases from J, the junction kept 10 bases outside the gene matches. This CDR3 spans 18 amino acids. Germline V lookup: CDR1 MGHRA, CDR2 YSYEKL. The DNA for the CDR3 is TGCGCCAGCAGCCAAGGGCCAGCGGGAGGGGAACCATACAATGAGCAGTTCTTC. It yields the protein CASSQGPAGGEPYNEQFF.

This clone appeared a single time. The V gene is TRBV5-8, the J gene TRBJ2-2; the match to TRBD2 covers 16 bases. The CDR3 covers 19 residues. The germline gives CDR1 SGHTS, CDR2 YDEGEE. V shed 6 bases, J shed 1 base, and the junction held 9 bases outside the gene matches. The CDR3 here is CASNFPGLAGGKNTGELFF. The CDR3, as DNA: TGTGCCAGCAATTTTCCGGGACTAGCGGGAGGGAAGAACACCGGGGAGCTGTTTTTT.

The CDR3 DNA reads as TGCGCCAGCAGCCCAACGGGGGTCGGGGAGCTGTTTTTT. Translation: CASSPTGVGELFF. This rearrangement joins TRBV5-1 to TRBJ2-2, with D tentatively TRBD2 (6 bases). The CDR3 covers 13 residues. Between the trimmed V and J ends, which lost 4 bases and 7 bases, there was a span of 11 bases. The germline V gene encodes CDR1 SGHRS and CDR2 YFSETQ. Supplemented by reference TRBV5-1 and TRBJ2-2, the full variable domain reads KAGVTQTPRYLIKTRGQQVTLSCSPISGHRSVSWYQQTPGQGLQFLFEYFSETQRNKGNFPGRFSGRQFSNSRSEMNVSTLELGDSALYLCASSPTGVGELFFGEGSRLTVL.

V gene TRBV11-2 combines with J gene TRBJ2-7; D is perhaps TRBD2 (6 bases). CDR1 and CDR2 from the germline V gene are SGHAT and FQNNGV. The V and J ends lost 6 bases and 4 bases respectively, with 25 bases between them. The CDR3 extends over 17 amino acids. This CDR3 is CASRPGQPGLSAYEQYF. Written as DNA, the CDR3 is TGTGCCAGCAGACCCGGCCAGCCGGGACTGTCGGCTTACGAGCAGTACTTC.